This TCR beta chain was profiled in a study of neurological immune-mediated disorders. TCRdb itself ran the 5' RACE reads through MiXCR, one entry per CDR3 protein. Here the sample spans tens of thousands of distinct CDR3 sequences, 3.5% to 5.5% being singletons. The germline V gene has CDR1 SEHNR and CDR2 FQNEAQ (reference sequence). Trimming cost V 5 bases and J 3 bases; bases outside gene matches: 8. The CDR3 is 16 residues long. This clonotype was recorded at least ten times. Material for sequencing was PBMCs. The chain uses TRBV7-9 and TRBJ2-3; 10 bases line up with TRBD2. The TCR comes from a man younger than 40 with multiple sclerosis. As DNA, the CDR3 is TGTGCCAGCAGCGCGATCCTAGCGGGGGTAACAGATACGCAGTATTTT. It translates to CASSAILAGVTDTQYF. Together with reference TRBV7-9 and TRBJ2-3, the CDR3 gives the full variable domain: DTGVSQNPRHKITKRGQNVTFRCDPISEHNRLYWYRQTLGQGPEFLTYFQNEAQLEKSRLLSDRFSAERPKGSFSTLEIQRTEQGDSAMYLCASSAILAGVTDTQYFGPGTRLTVL.